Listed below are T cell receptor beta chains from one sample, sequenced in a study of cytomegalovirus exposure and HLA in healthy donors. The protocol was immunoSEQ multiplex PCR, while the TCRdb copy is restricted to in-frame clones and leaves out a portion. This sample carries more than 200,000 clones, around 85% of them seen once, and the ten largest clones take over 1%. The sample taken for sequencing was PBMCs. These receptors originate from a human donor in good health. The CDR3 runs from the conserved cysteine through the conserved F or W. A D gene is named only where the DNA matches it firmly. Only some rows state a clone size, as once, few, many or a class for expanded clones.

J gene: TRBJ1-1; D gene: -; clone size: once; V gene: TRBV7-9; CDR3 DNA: TGTGCCAGCTTAGCTCCGTTTATTGGCACTGAAGCTTTCTTT; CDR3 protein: CASLAPFIGTEAFF
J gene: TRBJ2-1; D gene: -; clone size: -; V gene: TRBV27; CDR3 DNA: TGTGCCAGCAGTCGTACAGGGTTTGAGCAGTTCTTC; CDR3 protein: CASSRTGFEQFF
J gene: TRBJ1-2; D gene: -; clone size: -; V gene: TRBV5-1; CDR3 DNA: TGCGCCAGCAGCTTGGCAGGGGCAGGGGGCTACACCTTC; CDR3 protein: CASSLAGAGGYTF
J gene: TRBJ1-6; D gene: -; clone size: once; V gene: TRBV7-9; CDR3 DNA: TGTGCCAGCAGCGTCGACAGTGGGAATTCACCCCTCCACTTT; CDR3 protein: CASSVDSGNSPLHF
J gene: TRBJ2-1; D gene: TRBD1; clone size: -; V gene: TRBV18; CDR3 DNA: TGTGCCAGCTCACCGGGACAGTCCTCCTACAATGAGCAGTTCTTC; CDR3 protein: CASSPGQSSYNEQFF
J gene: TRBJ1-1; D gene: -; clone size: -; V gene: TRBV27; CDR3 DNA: TGTGCCAGCAGTTCCAGGGTATCTGAAGCTTTCTTT; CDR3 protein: CASSSRVSEAFF
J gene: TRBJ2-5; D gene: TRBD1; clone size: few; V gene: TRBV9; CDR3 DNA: TGTGCCAGCAGCGAGGGACAGGGCCAAGAGACCCAGTACTTC; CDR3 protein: CASSEGQGQETQYF
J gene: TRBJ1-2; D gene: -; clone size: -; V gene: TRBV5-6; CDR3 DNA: TGTGCCAGCAGCCCCCGACCGCAGGGTGACTATGGCTACACCTTC; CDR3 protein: CASSPRPQGDYGYTF
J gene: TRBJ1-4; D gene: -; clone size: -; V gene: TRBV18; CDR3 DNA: TGTGCCAGCTCACGTGGCACTAATGAAAAACTGTTTTTT; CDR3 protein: CASSRGTNEKLFF
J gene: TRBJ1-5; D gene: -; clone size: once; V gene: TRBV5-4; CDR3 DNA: TGTGCCAGCAGCTTGGATGGAGGGGCTCAGCCCCAGCATTTT; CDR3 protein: CASSLDGGAQPQHF